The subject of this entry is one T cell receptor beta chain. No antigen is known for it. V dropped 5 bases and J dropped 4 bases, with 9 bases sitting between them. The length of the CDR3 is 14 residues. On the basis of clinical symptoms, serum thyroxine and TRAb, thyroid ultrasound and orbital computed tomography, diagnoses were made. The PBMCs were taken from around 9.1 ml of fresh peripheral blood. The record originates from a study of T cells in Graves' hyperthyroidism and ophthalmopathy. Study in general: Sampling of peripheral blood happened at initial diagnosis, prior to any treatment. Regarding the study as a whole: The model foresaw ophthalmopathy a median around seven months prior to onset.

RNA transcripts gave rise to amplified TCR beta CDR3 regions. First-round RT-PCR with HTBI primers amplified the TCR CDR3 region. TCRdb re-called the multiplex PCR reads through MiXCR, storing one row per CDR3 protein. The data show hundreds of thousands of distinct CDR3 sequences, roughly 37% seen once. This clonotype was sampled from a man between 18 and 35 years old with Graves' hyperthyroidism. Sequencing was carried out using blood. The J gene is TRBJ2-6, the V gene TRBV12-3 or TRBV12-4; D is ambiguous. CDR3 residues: CASSPDVGANVLTF. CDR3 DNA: TGTGCCAGCAGTCCGGACGTCGGGGCCAACGTCCTGACTTTC.